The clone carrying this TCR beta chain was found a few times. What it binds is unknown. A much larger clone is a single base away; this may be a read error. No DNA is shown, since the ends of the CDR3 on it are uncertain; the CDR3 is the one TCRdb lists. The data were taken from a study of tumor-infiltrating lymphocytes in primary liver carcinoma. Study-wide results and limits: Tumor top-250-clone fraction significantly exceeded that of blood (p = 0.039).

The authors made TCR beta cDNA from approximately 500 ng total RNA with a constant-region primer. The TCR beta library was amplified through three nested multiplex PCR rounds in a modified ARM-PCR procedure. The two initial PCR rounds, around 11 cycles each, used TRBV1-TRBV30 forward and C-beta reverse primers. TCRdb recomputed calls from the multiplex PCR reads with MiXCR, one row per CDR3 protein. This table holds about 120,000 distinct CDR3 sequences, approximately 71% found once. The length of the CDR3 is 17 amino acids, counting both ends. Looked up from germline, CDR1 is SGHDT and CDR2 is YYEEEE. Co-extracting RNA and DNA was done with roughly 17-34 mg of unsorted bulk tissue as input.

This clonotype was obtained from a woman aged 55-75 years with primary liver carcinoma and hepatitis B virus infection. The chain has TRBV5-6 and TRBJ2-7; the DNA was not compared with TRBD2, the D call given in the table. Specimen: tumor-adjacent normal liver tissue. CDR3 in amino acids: CASSLVGPGTLVSEQCF.